Listed below are T cell receptor beta chains from one sample, sequenced in a study of shared clonotypes between healthy human individuals. TCRdb's copy holds only in-frame clones and misses some; the assay was immunoSEQ multiplex PCR. The sample has about 330,000 clones; roughly 91% are singletons. The sample comprised memory CD8+ T cells sorted from blood. All receptors derive from a man aged 18 to 30 in good health. CDR3s include the opening cysteine and the closing phenylalanine or tryptophan. The D gene is left open where the match is weak. Clone size is shown for a subset of rows, as once, few, many or a class of expanded clone.

j_call: TRBJ2-1
d_call: TRBD2
v_call: TRBV7-9
clone_size: -
cdr3_nt: TGTGCCAGCAGCTCGGGACTAGCGGGACTCTATGAGCAGTTCTTC
cdr3_aa: CASSSGLAGLYEQFF

j_call: TRBJ1-2
d_call: -
v_call: TRBV6-4
clone_size: once
cdr3_nt: TGTGCCAGCAGTGAGACCTATGGCTACACCTTC
cdr3_aa: CASSETYGYTF

j_call: TRBJ2-2
d_call: -
v_call: TRBV27
clone_size: -
cdr3_nt: TGTGCCAGCAGTTTGTCAGGGGAAGGGACCGGGGAGCTGTTTTTT
cdr3_aa: CASSLSGEGTGELFF

j_call: TRBJ1-1
d_call: TRBD1
v_call: TRBV27
clone_size: once
cdr3_nt: TGTGCCAGCAGAAGACAGGGCACGAACACTGAAGCTTTCTTT
cdr3_aa: CASRRQGTNTEAFF

j_call: TRBJ1-2
d_call: TRBD1
v_call: TRBV7-2
clone_size: -
cdr3_nt: TGTGCCAGCAGCTACACAGGGGAGGGGCCCATAAACAACTTC
cdr3_aa: CASSYTGEGPINNF

j_call: TRBJ2-7
d_call: -
v_call: TRBV4-3
clone_size: -
cdr3_nt: TGCGCCAGCAGCCAAGCCTGGGAGGGGGCCTACGAGCAGTACTTC
cdr3_aa: CASSQAWEGAYEQYF

j_call: TRBJ2-7
d_call: TRBD2
v_call: TRBV10-3
clone_size: -
cdr3_nt: TGTGCCACGTCCCCGGGACTAGCGGGAGGGCCAATCGAGCAGTACTTC
cdr3_aa: CATSPGLAGGPIEQYF

j_call: TRBJ2-2
d_call: -
v_call: TRBV11-1
clone_size: -
cdr3_nt: TGTGCCAGCTCCCTAGGTGGCCCGAACACCGGGGAGCTGTTTTTT
cdr3_aa: CASSLGGPNTGELFF

j_call: TRBJ2-3
d_call: TRBD1
v_call: TRBV10-1
clone_size: -
cdr3_nt: TGCGCCAGCAGTGTAGGGACAGATCCGACAGATACGCAGTATTTT
cdr3_aa: CASSVGTDPTDTQYF

j_call: TRBJ2-3
d_call: TRBD1
v_call: TRBV5-1
clone_size: -
cdr3_nt: TGCGCCAGCTCCCAAAAGGTGGGACAGGTCACAGATACGCAGTATTTT
cdr3_aa: CASSQKVGQVTDTQYF

j_call: TRBJ1-2
d_call: -
v_call: TRBV13
clone_size: -
cdr3_nt: TGTGCCAGCAGCTTAGCCGGATTTGCTAACTATGGCTACACCTTC
cdr3_aa: CASSLAGFANYGYTF

j_call: TRBJ2-7
d_call: -
v_call: TRBV11-2
clone_size: -
cdr3_nt: TGTGCCAGCAGCTTTCTTAGCGGGACAGATGAGCAGTACTTC
cdr3_aa: CASSFLSGTDEQYF

j_call: TRBJ2-7
d_call: -
v_call: TRBV15
clone_size: -
cdr3_nt: TGTGCCACCAGCATGATTCACCAGGGCCCCAGCTCCTACGAGCAGTACTTC
cdr3_aa: CATSMIHQGPSSYEQYF

j_call: TRBJ1-2
d_call: TRBD1
v_call: TRBV30
clone_size: -
cdr3_nt: TGTGCCTGGAGTGTATGGGACAGGGATGGTGGCTACACCTTC
cdr3_aa: CAWSVWDRDGGYTF

j_call: TRBJ1-2
d_call: -
v_call: TRBV5-6
clone_size: -
cdr3_nt: TGTGCCAGCAGCTTGGGGGGCAACTATGGCTACACCTTC
cdr3_aa: CASSLGGNYGYTF

j_call: TRBJ2-2
d_call: -
v_call: TRBV13
clone_size: once
cdr3_nt: TGTGCCAGCAGCCCACAACCCGGGACGGCCGTCAACACCGGGGAGCTGTTTTTT
cdr3_aa: CASSPQPGTAVNTGELFF

j_call: TRBJ1-2
d_call: -
v_call: TRBV7-9
clone_size: -
cdr3_nt: TGTGCCAGCAGCTTAGGGTTGCGGGAGAACTATGGCTACACCTTC
cdr3_aa: CASSLGLRENYGYTF

j_call: TRBJ1-1
d_call: -
v_call: TRBV6-5
clone_size: -
cdr3_nt: TGTGCCAGCAGTTATAAGAGGACTGAAGCTTTCTTT
cdr3_aa: CASSYKRTEAFF

j_call: TRBJ2-3
d_call: TRBD2
v_call: TRBV6-5
clone_size: -
cdr3_nt: TGTGCCAGCAGTTTCCTAGCGGGAGATGATACGCAGTATTTT
cdr3_aa: CASSFLAGDDTQYF

j_call: TRBJ2-7
d_call: -
v_call: TRBV4-1
clone_size: few
cdr3_nt: TGCGCCAGCAGCCAAGACCCTACTACCGACGGTGACGAGCAGTACTTC
cdr3_aa: CASSQDPTTDGDEQYF

j_call: TRBJ2-7
d_call: TRBD1
v_call: TRBV13
clone_size: -
cdr3_nt: TGTGCCAGCAGCTTAGAGGGACAGGCGATGGCCTACGAGCAGTACTTC
cdr3_aa: CASSLEGQAMAYEQYF

j_call: TRBJ2-1
d_call: -
v_call: TRBV6-5
clone_size: once
cdr3_nt: TGTGCCAGCAGTTACTCTCTCCGGACAAATTACAATGAGCAGTTCTTC
cdr3_aa: CASSYSLRTNYNEQFF

j_call: TRBJ1-1
d_call: -
v_call: TRBV10-3
clone_size: -
cdr3_nt: TGTGCCATCAGTGAGGGCAGGGCTGGCACTGAAGCTTTCTTT
cdr3_aa: CAISEGRAGTEAFF

j_call: TRBJ2-6
d_call: -
v_call: TRBV27
clone_size: -
cdr3_nt: TGTGCCAGCAGTTTAACAGGGAGCTCTGGGGCCAACGTCCTGACTTTC
cdr3_aa: CASSLTGSSGANVLTF

j_call: TRBJ1-3
d_call: -
v_call: TRBV28
clone_size: once
cdr3_nt: TGTGCCAGCAGTGAAACTGGGACCTCTGGAAACACCATATATTTT
cdr3_aa: CASSETGTSGNTIYF

j_call: TRBJ1-3
d_call: TRBD1
v_call: TRBV25-1
clone_size: once
cdr3_nt: TGTGCCAGCAGTGGGGTGACAGGGAGCTCTGGAAACACCATATATTTT
cdr3_aa: CASSGVTGSSGNTIYF

j_call: TRBJ2-5
d_call: -
v_call: TRBV7-8
clone_size: -
cdr3_nt: TGTGCCAGCAGCTTAGTGGGTTTGAGGGGGGCATTCCCTCCACAAGAGACCCAGTACTTC
cdr3_aa: CASSLVGLRGAFPPQETQYF

j_call: TRBJ2-1
d_call: TRBD2
v_call: TRBV5-1
clone_size: -
cdr3_nt: TGCGCCAGCAGCTTGGGATTAGCGGGAGTGAGCTCCTACAATGAGCAGTTCTTC
cdr3_aa: CASSLGLAGVSSYNEQFF

j_call: TRBJ2-2
d_call: -
v_call: TRBV28
clone_size: -
cdr3_nt: TGTGCCAGCAGCCCTTTGCAGGACACCGGGGAGCTGTTTTTT
cdr3_aa: CASSPLQDTGELFF

j_call: TRBJ1-2
d_call: TRBD1
v_call: TRBV7-2
clone_size: few
cdr3_nt: TGTGCCAGCAGCTTTGCAGGGGGCAGTGATGGCTACACCTTC
cdr3_aa: CASSFAGGSDGYTF

j_call: TRBJ1-3
d_call: -
v_call: TRBV11-2
clone_size: -
cdr3_nt: TGTGCCAGCAGCTTATTTGCGAGGGACACCATATATTTT
cdr3_aa: CASSLFARDTIYF

j_call: TRBJ1-1
d_call: -
v_call: TRBV5-7
clone_size: once
cdr3_nt: TGTGCCAGCAGCTTGACCTCAGCGGGGGCCGGAGCGAACACTGAAGCTTTCTTT
cdr3_aa: CASSLTSAGAGANTEAFF

j_call: TRBJ2-2
d_call: TRBD2
v_call: TRBV11-2
clone_size: few
cdr3_nt: TGTGCCAGCAGCTTAGCCAGCGGGAGCATCACCGGGGAGCTGTTTTTT
cdr3_aa: CASSLASGSITGELFF

j_call: TRBJ2-1
d_call: -
v_call: TRBV7-8
clone_size: -
cdr3_nt: TGTGCCAGCAGCTTAGACGCATACAATGAGCAGTTCTTC
cdr3_aa: CASSLDAYNEQFF

j_call: TRBJ2-3
d_call: TRBD2
v_call: TRBV5-5
clone_size: -
cdr3_nt: TGTGCCAGCAGCTTGGGAGGCGGGAGGTATGATACGCAGTATTTT
cdr3_aa: CASSLGGGRYDTQYF

j_call: TRBJ1-2
d_call: -
v_call: TRBV13
clone_size: -
cdr3_nt: TGTGCCAGCAGCACGACAGGTTCGACCTATGGCTACACCTTC
cdr3_aa: CASSTTGSTYGYTF

j_call: TRBJ2-4
d_call: -
v_call: TRBV14
clone_size: -
cdr3_nt: TGTGCCAGCAGCCTACTCATCCAGGCCGACATTCAGTACTTC
cdr3_aa: CASSLLIQADIQYF

j_call: TRBJ1-2
d_call: -
v_call: TRBV21-1
clone_size: once
cdr3_nt: TGTGCCAGCAGCAAAGGGGGAGGGGATGGCTACACCTTC
cdr3_aa: CASSKGGGDGYTF

j_call: TRBJ2-1
d_call: -
v_call: TRBV25-1
clone_size: many
cdr3_nt: TGTGCCAGCAGCATCTTCGGGGATGTCAATGAGCAGTTCTTC
cdr3_aa: CASSIFGDVNEQFF

j_call: TRBJ1-1
d_call: TRBD1
v_call: TRBV7-8
clone_size: -
cdr3_nt: TGTGCCAGCAGCTTACAGGGGGCCGGCACTGAAGCTTTCTTT
cdr3_aa: CASSLQGAGTEAFF

j_call: TRBJ2-7
d_call: -
v_call: TRBV5-1
clone_size: medium-sized
cdr3_nt: TGCGCCAGCAGCTTTAACGGAGCCTCCTACGAGCAGTACTTC
cdr3_aa: CASSFNGASYEQYF

j_call: TRBJ2-1
d_call: -
v_call: TRBV18
clone_size: -
cdr3_nt: TGTGCCAGCTCACGACGACCGAATGAGCAGTTCTTC
cdr3_aa: CASSRRPNEQFF

j_call: TRBJ2-2
d_call: -
v_call: TRBV11-2
clone_size: -
cdr3_nt: TGTGCCAGCAGCTTAGATCTCGGGAGCACCGGGGAGCTGTTTTTT
cdr3_aa: CASSLDLGSTGELFF

j_call: TRBJ1-1
d_call: -
v_call: TRBV5-4
clone_size: -
cdr3_nt: TGTGCCAGCAGCTTGGTTACAGGGACAACTGAAGCTTTCTTT
cdr3_aa: CASSLVTGTTEAFF

j_call: TRBJ2-5
d_call: -
v_call: TRBV9
clone_size: -
cdr3_nt: TGTGCCAGCAGCCCCCAACCAGGGTGGGGGGAGACCCAGTACTTC
cdr3_aa: CASSPQPGWGETQYF

j_call: TRBJ1-1
d_call: -
v_call: TRBV30
clone_size: -
cdr3_nt: TGTGCCTGGAGTGTAGGGGGAATGAACACTGAAGCTTTCTTT
cdr3_aa: CAWSVGGMNTEAFF

j_call: TRBJ2-7
d_call: TRBD1
v_call: TRBV28
clone_size: -
cdr3_nt: TGTGCCAGCAGTTCCTCCACGGACAGGGGATGGTACGAGCAGTACTTC
cdr3_aa: CASSSSTDRGWYEQYF

j_call: TRBJ2-1
d_call: -
v_call: TRBV15
clone_size: -
cdr3_nt: TGTGCCACCAGCAGTCCGCGTTGGGGGTCCTCCTACAATGAGCAGTTCTTC
cdr3_aa: CATSSPRWGSSYNEQFF

j_call: TRBJ2-6
d_call: -
v_call: TRBV30
clone_size: -
cdr3_nt: TGTGCCTGGACTGAAGCCTCTGGGGCCAACGTCCTGACTTTC
cdr3_aa: CAWTEASGANVLTF

j_call: TRBJ2-1
d_call: -
v_call: TRBV2
clone_size: -
cdr3_nt: TGTGCCACCTGGATAGGCCTCAATGAGCAGTTCTTC
cdr3_aa: CATWIGLNEQFF

j_call: TRBJ2-7
d_call: TRBD1
v_call: TRBV20-1
clone_size: -
cdr3_nt: TGCAGTGCCGAAGGGACAGGGGCCGACTACTTC
cdr3_aa: CSAEGTGADYF

j_call: TRBJ2-7
d_call: -
v_call: TRBV9
clone_size: many
cdr3_nt: TGTGCCAGCAGCGTAGAAGAGTCCTCCTACGAGCAGTACTTC
cdr3_aa: CASSVEESSYEQYF

j_call: TRBJ1-2
d_call: -
v_call: TRBV5-1
clone_size: -
cdr3_nt: TGCGCCAGCAGCGGTGTGGGTTTGCGGGGGTCCAACTATGGCTACACCTTC
cdr3_aa: CASSGVGLRGSNYGYTF

j_call: TRBJ2-7
d_call: -
v_call: TRBV4-1
clone_size: -
cdr3_nt: TGCGCCAGCAGCCAAGAACCAACAGGAGCCTACTACGAGCAGTACTTC
cdr3_aa: CASSQEPTGAYYEQYF

j_call: TRBJ2-1
d_call: -
v_call: TRBV11-2
clone_size: -
cdr3_nt: TGTGCCAGCAGCTCCCATGGGCATGAGCAGTTCTTC
cdr3_aa: CASSSHGHEQFF

j_call: TRBJ2-1
d_call: -
v_call: TRBV18
clone_size: -
cdr3_nt: TGTGCCAGCTCATCCCCCTGGGCAGGGGGGCGTGAGCAGTTCTTC
cdr3_aa: CASSSPWAGGREQFF

j_call: TRBJ2-7
d_call: TRBD2
v_call: TRBV7-2
clone_size: -
cdr3_nt: TGTGCCAGCAGCCTGGCCGGGAGGTCGAACTACGAGCAGTACTTC
cdr3_aa: CASSLAGRSNYEQYF

j_call: TRBJ1-6
d_call: TRBD1
v_call: TRBV6-5
clone_size: once
cdr3_nt: TGTGCCAGCAGTGGACAGGGGTTGGGTTCACCCCTCCACTTT
cdr3_aa: CASSGQGLGSPLHF

j_call: TRBJ2-7
d_call: -
v_call: TRBV7-2
clone_size: -
cdr3_nt: TGTGCCAGCAGCTTTGGGGTAGACTACGAGCAGTACTTC
cdr3_aa: CASSFGVDYEQYF

j_call: TRBJ2-3
d_call: -
v_call: TRBV5-1
clone_size: many
cdr3_nt: TGCGCCAGCAGCTTGTTCAGTACCACAGATACGCAGTATTTT
cdr3_aa: CASSLFSTTDTQYF